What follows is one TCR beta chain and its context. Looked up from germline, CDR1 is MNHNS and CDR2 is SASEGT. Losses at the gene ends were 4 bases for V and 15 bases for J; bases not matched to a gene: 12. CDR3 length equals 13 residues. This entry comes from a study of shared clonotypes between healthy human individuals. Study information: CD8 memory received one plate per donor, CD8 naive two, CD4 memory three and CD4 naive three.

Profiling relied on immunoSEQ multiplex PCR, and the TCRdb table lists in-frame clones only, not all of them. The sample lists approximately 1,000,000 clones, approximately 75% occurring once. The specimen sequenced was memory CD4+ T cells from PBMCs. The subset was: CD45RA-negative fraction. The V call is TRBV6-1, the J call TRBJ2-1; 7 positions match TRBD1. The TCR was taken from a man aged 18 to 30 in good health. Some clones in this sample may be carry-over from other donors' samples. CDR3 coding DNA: TGTGCCAGCAGTGTTACCCGAGGGGGCGCGGGGTTCTTC. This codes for CASSVTRGGAGFF.